Listed here are 16 T cell receptor beta chains from one sample, sequenced in a study of PD-L1 blockade in urothelial cancer. The time point was: pretreatment peripheral blood. Generated by immunoSEQ multiplex PCR, the TCRdb table keeps only in-frame clones and is missing some. The sample has over 100,000 clones, approximately 84% seen once. The sample consisted of PBMCs, taken around atezolizumab (anti-PD-L1) treatment. These TCRs come from a man in his fifties or sixties with urothelial cancer.

The table lists this clone with a few counts. The chain has TRBV27 and TRBJ2-1; D remains ambiguous. Germline lookup yields CDR1 MNHEY and CDR2 SMNVEV (reference sequence). This CDR3 has 15 residues. Between the trimmed V and J ends, which lost 1 base and 8 bases, there was a span of 15 bases. CDR3 sequence reads: CASSLWAHGVDEQFF. Here the CDR3 DNA reads TGTGCCAGCAGTTTATGGGCCCATGGCGTCGATGAGCAGTTCTTC.

The chain links TRBV11-2 to TRBJ2-1; 9 nucleotides align to TRBD2. Losses at the gene ends were 8 bases for V and 3 bases for J; bases not matched to a gene: 8. The CDR3 sequence is 15 residues long. Germline values: CDR1 SGHAT, CDR2 FQNNGV. The CDR3 region is CASQRAGGDYNEQFF. Here the CDR3 DNA reads TGTGCCAGCCAACGGGCGGGGGGGGACTACAATGAGCAGTTCTTC.

This chain connects TRBV11-1 to TRBJ1-2; perhaps TRBD1 as D (6 bases). The germline V gene encodes CDR1 SGHAT and CDR2 FQDESV (reference sequence). The CDR3 contains 13 residues. V lost 4 bases to trimming and J lost 6 bases, with 12 bases between them. The CDR3 region has the DNA TGTGCCAGCAGCTCGCTGGGACAAAATGGCTACACCTTC. The encoded protein is CASSSLGQNGYTF.

The chain carries TRBV5-4 and TRBJ2-7, with unresolved D. The CDR3 loop spans 12 amino acids. Between the trimmed V and J ends, which lost 7 bases and 4 bases, there was a span of 12 bases. CDR1 is SGHNT, CDR2 YYREEE, per germline (reference sequence). The CDR3 DNA follows: TGTGCCAGCTTCCCCTACTCGTACGAGCAGTACTTC. Its translation is CASFPYSYEQYF.

This sequence joins TRBV18 and TRBJ2-2; 9 nucleotides line up with TRBD1. The germline V gene has CDR1 KGHSH and CDR2 LQKENI. This CDR3 has 15 residues. The junction had 5 bases not matched to a gene; V was cut back by 5 bases and J by 4 bases. The CDR3 DNA is TGTGCCAGCTCAACCGGGACAGGGACCACCGGGGAGCTGTTTTTT. It translates to CASSTGTGTTGELFF. The full variable domain, in which reference TRBV18 and TRBJ2-2 provide the parts outside the CDR3, is NAGVMQNPRHLVRRRGQEARLRCSPMKGHSHVYWYRQLPEEGLKFMVYLQKENIIDESGMPKERFSAEFPKEGPSILRIQQVVRGDSAAYFCASSTGTGTTGELFFGEGSRLTVL.

The V and J genes are TRBV4-1 and TRBJ1-1, with TRBD1 matching over 7 bases. In germline, CDR1 is MGHRA, CDR2 YSYEKL. V dropped 3 bases and J dropped 8; count of bases not matched to a gene: 3. The CDR3 length is 12 residues. CDR3 residues: CASSQHRGEAFF. The CDR3 DNA reads as TGCGCCAGCAGCCAGCACAGGGGCGAAGCTTTCTTT.

The CDR3 nucleotides read TGTGCCATCAGTGAGGGTCTAGCGGGAGGGTACGAGCAGTACTTC. Its protein product is CAISEGLAGGYEQYF. The chain employs TRBV10-3 and TRBJ2-7, with 12 positions matching TRBD2. This CDR3 contains 15 residues. CDR1 is ENHRY, CDR2 SYGVKD, per germline. V lost 2 bases, J lost 4 bases, and 3 bases stayed unmatched.

The rearrangement links TRBV27 to TRBJ1-2; D is unresolved. The ends were cut back, 5 bases at V and 8 bases at J, with 12 bases in the middle. The CDR3 extends over 12 amino acids. Germline CDR1 is MNHEY and CDR2 is SMNVEV (reference sequence). CDR3 DNA: TGTGCCAGCAGTACTGCGGGTCTCGGCTACACCTTC. Its translation: CASSTAGLGYTF.

V gene TRBV5-8 combines with J gene TRBJ2-7; D is undetermined. Germline V gene sequence: CDR1 SGHTS, CDR2 YDEGEE. Between the trimmed V and J ends, which lost 0 bases and 3 bases, there was a span of 10 bases. This CDR3 is 14 amino acids long. CDR3 sequence: CASSLAASNYEQYF. DNA for the CDR3: TGTGCCAGCAGCTTGGCCGCCAGTAACTACGAGCAGTACTTC.

This clone appeared once. J is TRBJ2-5 and V is TRBV6-6, with 9 bases that match TRBD1. Per the germline V gene, CDR1 is MNHNY and CDR2 is SVGAGI (reference sequence). The V gene end was trimmed by 5 bases and the J gene end by 5 bases; junction bases not matched to a gene: 9. This CDR3 spans 15 amino acids. CDR3 amino acids: CASSAPGQGVETQYF. CDR3 coding DNA: TGTGCCAGCAGTGCGCCGGGACAGGGAGTCGAGACCCAGTACTTC.

The J gene is TRBJ2-2, the V gene TRBV9; TRBD1 agrees at 8 bases. J gave up 3 bases and V 6 bases, and 7 bases lay outside the gene matches. The CDR3 has 15 residues. CDR1 is SGDLS and CDR2 is YYNGEE in the germline V gene. The CDR3 region has the DNA TGTGCCAGCAACAACAGGGGGGCCCACACCGGGGAGCTGTTTTTT. This codes for CASNNRGAHTGELFF.

This clone occurred once. V gene TRBV2 combines with J gene TRBJ2-5; TRBD1 matches at 10 bases. The trim removed 2 bases at V and 4 bases at J, leaving 4 bases unmatched. The germline V gene encodes CDR1 SNHLY and CDR2 FYNNEI. The CDR3 consists of 15 residues. CDR3 bases: TGTGCCAGCAGTGAATATGGGACAGGGGCAGAGACCCAGTACTTC. Protein: CASSEYGTGAETQYF.

The chain couples TRBV6-4 to TRBJ2-7; 8 nucleotides match TRBD2. With 4 bases clipped from V and 6 bases from J, the junction kept 8 bases outside the gene matches. From germline, CDR1 is MRHNA and CDR2 SNTAGT. The CDR3 consists of 14 residues. CDR3 nucleotide sequence: TGTGCCAGCAGTGGAGAAGCGGGAGTGGGCGAGCAGTACTTC. Translating it yields CASSGEAGVGEQYF.

This chain's CDR3 is CASSLMGGLTLGLRTEAFF. The CDR3, as DNA: TGTGCCAGCAGCTTGATGGGAGGGCTCACCTTGGGTTTACGGACTGAAGCTTTCTTT. The rearrangement joins TRBV5-6 to TRBJ1-1; D remains ambiguous. V lost 1 base and J 5 bases, leaving 27 bases between the germline ends. The germline V gene encodes CDR1 SGHDT and CDR2 YYEEEE. The CDR3 is 19 amino acids.

This chain joins TRBV27 and TRBJ2-2, with 11 bases lining up with TRBD2. The CDR3 has 19 residues. With V trimmed by 1 base and J by 0 bases, 7 bases remained unmatched. CDR1 is MNHEY, CDR2 SMNVEV, per germline (reference sequence). CDR3: CASSLLIGTSGANTGELFF. CDR3 nucleotide sequence: TGTGCCAGCAGTTTATTAATAGGGACTAGCGGAGCGAACACCGGGGAGCTGTTTTTT.

This sequence joins TRBV7-8 and TRBJ1-5, with D unclear. Between the trimmed V and J ends, which lost 8 bases and 2 bases, there was a span of 7 bases. The CDR3 has 12 residues. Germline V gene lookup returns CDR1 SGHVS and CDR2 FQNEAQ. In nucleotides, the CDR3 is TGTGCCAGCGGAGACGGCAATCAGCCCCAGCATTTT. Protein product: CASGDGNQPQHF.